This T cell receptor beta chain was identified during a study of blood T cell repertoires in COVID-19. Study as a whole: Samples representing acute and convalescent COVID-19 were sourced from the United States, Italy and Spain. The analysed material was cDNA or gDNA that came from T cells, B-cell-depleted T cells, or PBMCs.

Each participant's cohort was designated according to participant-reported clinical history. The CDR3 has 15 residues. The germline V gene encodes CDR1 KGHSH and CDR2 LQKENI. Trimming took 6 bases from V and 5 from J, leaving 19 bases between them. As handled by the study authors: By means of reference gene primer amplification, nucleated cell counts were estimated. Here immunoSEQ multiplex PCR was the method, and the copy in TCRdb shows in-frame clones only, minus some. V and J calls and clone size are as listed in that table; D and trimming were resolved from the DNA. The table has approximately 170,000 clones, more than 70% seen once.

The gene calls are TRBV18 and TRBJ2-5, with D perhaps matching TRBD2 (6 bases). The receptor's source is a woman aged 45 to 65 in a cohort exposed to, infected with or recovered from COVID-19 (not recorded which). Sequencing was done on a sample of PBMCs or T cells enriched from blood (not recorded which). The CDR3 here is CASSSLRREKETQYF. As DNA, the CDR3 is TGTGCCAGCTCTTCTCTTCGGAGGGAAAAGGAGACCCAGTACTTC.